These T cell receptor beta chains were read from a single sample in a study of graft-versus-host responses after intestinal transplantation. The assay was immunoSEQ multiplex PCR, and TCRdb's table has in-frame clones only and misses some. The data hold about 97,000 clones, with around 90% observed a single time. The specimen comprised PBMCs, sampled about 450 days after intestinal transplant. Receptor source: a human patient who received an intestinal transplant, so some T cells may come from the graft donor. Each CDR3 is given with its conserved first and last residue. The D gene is left open where the match is weak. Clone size appears in some rows only: once, few, many, or a class for an expanded clone.

V: TRBV5-1; size: .; J: TRBJ1-1; D: .; DNA: TGCGCCAGCAGCACCGCCAGGGGGAACACTGAAGCTTTCTTT; CDR3: CASSTARGNTEAFF
V: TRBV19; size: .; J: TRBJ1-2; D: .; DNA: TGTGCCAGTAGTACGGGGTCGGGCTACACCTTC; CDR3: CASSTGSGYTF
V: TRBV7-9; size: .; J: TRBJ2-2; D: .; DNA: TGTGCCAGCAGCTCCCGGACAGGAGGGGCCGGGGAGCTGTTTTTT; CDR3: CASSSRTGGAGELFF
V: TRBV11-3; size: .; J: TRBJ2-2; D: .; DNA: TGTGCCAGCAGCTTACGAGGTCCCTTTAACACCGGGGAGCTGTTTTTT; CDR3: CASSLRGPFNTGELFF
V: TRBV14; size: few; J: TRBJ2-3; D: .; DNA: TGTGCCAGCAGCCAAGGAGATACGCAGTATTTT; CDR3: CASSQGDTQYF
V: TRBV11-3; size: .; J: TRBJ2-5; D: TRBD1; DNA: TGTGCCAGCAGCTACACGACAGGGGAGACCCAGTACTTC; CDR3: CASSYTTGETQYF
V: TRBV4-1; size: .; J: TRBJ1-3; D: .; DNA: TGCGCCAGCAGCCAAGATGGGCTCCCTGGAAACACCATATATTTT; CDR3: CASSQDGLPGNTIYF
V: TRBV29-1; size: once; J: TRBJ2-7; D: TRBD2; DNA: TGCAGCGTTGAAGGGGGGGAGGGTTACGAGCAGTACTTC; CDR3: CSVEGGEGYEQYF
V: TRBV9; size: .; J: TRBJ2-7; D: TRBD1; DNA: TGTGCCAGCAGCGTAGTAGGACAGGGAATTTACGAGCAGTACTTC; CDR3: CASSVVGQGIYEQYF
V: TRBV18; size: .; J: TRBJ1-2; D: .; DNA: TGTGCCAGCTCACCCCAGGAGGGCTATGGCTACACCTTC; CDR3: CASSPQEGYGYTF
V: TRBV7-9; size: .; J: TRBJ1-4; D: .; DNA: TGTGCCAGCAGCTTAGACAGAACAACAACTAATGAAAAACTGTTTTTT; CDR3: CASSLDRTTTNEKLFF
V: TRBV2; size: .; J: TRBJ2-2; D: .; DNA: TGTGCCGGGGGGCTTAACACCGGGGAGCTGTTTTTT; CDR3: CAGGLNTGELFF
V: TRBV9; size: .; J: TRBJ1-5; D: .; DNA: TGTGCCAGCAGCGTAGGGTCTTCAAATCAGCCCCAGCATTTT; CDR3: CASSVGSSNQPQHF
V: TRBV6-1; size: .; J: TRBJ1-1; D: TRBD1; DNA: TGTGCCAGCAGTGTGACCGGGACAGTGAACACTGAAGCTTTCTTT; CDR3: CASSVTGTVNTEAFF
V: TRBV27; size: .; J: TRBJ2-2; D: .; DNA: TGTGCCAGCAGTACCCGGGACTCCTACACCGGGGAGCTGTTTTTT; CDR3: CASSTRDSYTGELFF
V: TRBV2; size: .; J: TRBJ2-5; D: .; DNA: TGTGCCAGCAGGGGGATCGGGGTGACCCAGTACTTC; CDR3: CASRGIGVTQYF
V: TRBV9; size: .; J: TRBJ2-7; D: TRBD1; DNA: TGTGCCAGCAGCGTAAGTCTGGGACAGGAAGCCTACGAGCAGTACTTC; CDR3: CASSVSLGQEAYEQYF
V: TRBV6-5; size: .; J: TRBJ1-2; D: .; DNA: TGTGCCAGCAGTTACTCGGGGGGGGCTAGTGGCTACACCTTC; CDR3: CASSYSGGASGYTF
V: TRBV28; size: .; J: TRBJ2-1; D: TRBD2; DNA: TGTGCCAGCAGTTTATTAGCGGGGGGCCGCTCCTACAATGAGCAGTTCTTC; CDR3: CASSLLAGGRSYNEQFF
V: TRBV15; size: .; J: TRBJ1-2; D: TRBD1; DNA: TGTGCCACCAGCAGAACACGGGACAGGCCGCCACATGGTGGCTACACCTTC; CDR3: CATSRTRDRPPHGGYTF
V: TRBV4-1; size: .; J: TRBJ1-5; D: .; DNA: TGCGCCAGCAGCGATAACAGGTCCCAGAGGGGCAATCAGCCCCAGCATTTT; CDR3: CASSDNRSQRGNQPQHF
V: TRBV19; size: .; J: TRBJ1-1; D: .; DNA: TGTGCCAGTAAGGGGTACGGGGAAGGAGCTTTCTTT; CDR3: CASKGYGEGAFF
V: TRBV19; size: .; J: TRBJ1-2; D: .; DNA: TGTGCCAGTAGTACTCAGCCGGCGTATGGCTACACCTTC; CDR3: CASSTQPAYGYTF
V: TRBV4-1; size: .; J: TRBJ2-3; D: .; DNA: TGCGCCAGCAGCCAAGCGGGGGGCGGAGATACGCAGTATTTT; CDR3: CASSQAGGGDTQYF
V: TRBV2; size: .; J: TRBJ2-3; D: .; DNA: TGTGCCAGCAGTGGGGGTGTTGTGAAGGGGTTCGCAGATACGCAGTATTTT; CDR3: CASSGGVVKGFADTQYF
V: TRBV23-1; size: few; J: TRBJ1-1; D: TRBD1; DNA: TGCGCCAGCAGTCGCTCGGGACAGACAAGGGAAGCTTTCTTT; CDR3: CASSRSGQTREAFF
V: TRBV15; size: .; J: TRBJ1-1; D: .; DNA: TGTGCCACCAGCAGAGCGGCAGCCGCACGAGCTTTCTTT; CDR3: CATSRAAAARAFF
V: TRBV29-1; size: .; J: TRBJ2-1; D: .; DNA: TGCAGCGCCAACCCACAGGGAAGGTCCTACAATGAGCAGTTCTTC; CDR3: CSANPQGRSYNEQFF
V: TRBV6-1; size: few; J: TRBJ2-7; D: TRBD1; DNA: TGTGCCAGCAGTGGTGACAGGGGCGGTGGTTACGAGCAGTACTTC; CDR3: CASSGDRGGGYEQYF
V: TRBV6-5; size: .; J: TRBJ1-1; D: .; DNA: TGTGCCAGCAGTCGGGATAGGAACACTGAAGCTTTCTTT; CDR3: CASSRDRNTEAFF
V: TRBV19; size: few; J: TRBJ2-7; D: .; DNA: TGTGCCACCTCCCCCCCAGGAGGGGGCCTATTTTCCTACGAGCAGTACTTC; CDR3: CATSPPGGGLFSYEQYF
V: TRBV11-2; size: .; J: TRBJ2-1; D: TRBD2; DNA: TGTGCCAGCAGCTTAGATCGTGGGGGGGTAATCTACAATGAGCAGTTCTTC; CDR3: CASSLDRGGVIYNEQFF
V: TRBV11-2; size: .; J: TRBJ2-2; D: TRBD2; DNA: TGTGCCAGCAGACAAACGGGGGGTAACACCGGGGAGCTGTTTTTT; CDR3: CASRQTGGNTGELFF
V: TRBV27; size: .; J: TRBJ1-6; D: .; DNA: TGTGCCAGCAGTCCCTCCCCAGTTGATAATTCACCCCTCCACTTT; CDR3: CASSPSPVDNSPLHF
V: TRBV2; size: .; J: TRBJ2-2; D: .; DNA: TGTGCCACCCTAGGGAACACCGGGGAGCTGTTTTTT; CDR3: CATLGNTGELFF
V: TRBV15; size: .; J: TRBJ1-1; D: .; DNA: TGTGCCACCAGCGGTCGATCGGACAGAGATACTGAAGCTTTCTTT; CDR3: CATSGRSDRDTEAFF
V: TRBV12-2; size: few; J: TRBJ2-7; D: .; DNA: TGTGCAAGTCGCTTAGCCCCGTTTTCCTACGAGCAGTACTTC; CDR3: CASRLAPFSYEQYF
V: TRBV7-9; size: .; J: TRBJ1-1; D: .; DNA: TGTGCCAGCAGCTCCGGCGGGGGGACTGAAGCTTTCTTT; CDR3: CASSSGGGTEAFF
V: TRBV28; size: .; J: TRBJ2-7; D: TRBD1; DNA: TGTGCCAGCAGCTACGCGGACAGGGGGAATGGCGAGCAGTACTTC; CDR3: CASSYADRGNGEQYF